Sequencing of this TCR beta chain was carried out in a study of vaccination and CD4 T cells after COVID-19. Indicated treatment: 10-day PBMC culture with coronavirus spike peptide pools or control peptides (ViraFEST assay). Oncomine TCR Beta short-read sequencing was applied to DNA from cultured CD4+ T cells. TCRdb itself ran the PCR reads through MiXCR, one entry per CDR3 protein. Of 20,000 to 25,000 distinct CDR3 sequences in the sample, roughly 42% were seen once. This clonotype turned up a few times. Its antigen remains unidentified. The CDR3 loop spans 14 amino acids. The ends lost 11 bases at V and 4 bases at J; junction bases unmatched: 11. In germline, CDR1 is MNHNS, CDR2 SASEGT.

The V and J genes are TRBV6-1 and TRBJ2-3; TRBD2 aligns across 8 bases. Sequencing was done on a sample of CD4+ T cells from blood, cultured in vitro. The sequence was collected from a human donor who had recovered from COVID-19. The chain's CDR3 is CAGKSGSNADTQYF. The CDR3 DNA sequence: TGTGCCGGAAAAAGCGGGAGTAACGCAGATACGCAGTATTTT.